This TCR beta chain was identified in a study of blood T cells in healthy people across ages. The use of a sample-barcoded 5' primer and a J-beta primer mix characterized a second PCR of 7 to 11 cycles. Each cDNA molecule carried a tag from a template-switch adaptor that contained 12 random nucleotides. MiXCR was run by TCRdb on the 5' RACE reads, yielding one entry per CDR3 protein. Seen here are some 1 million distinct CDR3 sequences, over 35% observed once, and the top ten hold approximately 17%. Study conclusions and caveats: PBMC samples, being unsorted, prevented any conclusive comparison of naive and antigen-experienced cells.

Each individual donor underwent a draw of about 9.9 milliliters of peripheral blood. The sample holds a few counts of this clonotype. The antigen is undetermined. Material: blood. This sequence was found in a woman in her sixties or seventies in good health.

The CDR3 DNA follows: TGTGCCAGCAGCAGTAGCGGGAGTTTAGGTGAGCAGTACTTC. Residues: CASSSSGSLGEQYF. The rearrangement joins TRBV9 to TRBJ2-7, with TRBD2 matching over 9 bases. This CDR3 is built from 14 residues. The V and J ends lost 4 bases and 7 bases, in that order; junction bases with no gene match: 9. The germline V gene encodes CDR1 SGDLS and CDR2 YYNGEE.